This TCR beta chain was recorded in a study of blood T cell repertoires in COVID-19. In the study overall: Both acute and convalescent COVID-19 samples were obtained from the United States, Italy and Spain. T cells, B-cell-depleted T cells, or PBMCs supplied cDNA or gDNA.

The CDR3 has 13 residues. Germline V gene data show CDR1 as LNHDA and CDR2 as SQIVND (reference sequence). Trimming removed 6 bases from V and 6 bases from J; junction bases left unmatched: 4. Original data processing: Amplified reference gene primers provided the basis for estimating nucleated cell counts. Here immunoSEQ multiplex PCR was the method, and the copy in TCRdb shows in-frame clones only, minus some. The V and J calls and clone size come from that table; D and trimming were worked out from the DNA. Of roughly 440,000 clones listed, about 91% were seen once; the top ten hold over 10%. Sequencing was done on a sample of peripheral blood. The chain recombines TRBV19 with TRBJ2-3; TRBD2 matches at 9 bases. The TCR sequence derives from a woman aged 45-60 years with COVID-19, enrolled during active disease. The CDR3 reads CASRASGEDTQYF. In DNA, the CDR3 is TGTGCCAGTAGGGCTAGCGGGGAGGATACGCAGTATTTT.